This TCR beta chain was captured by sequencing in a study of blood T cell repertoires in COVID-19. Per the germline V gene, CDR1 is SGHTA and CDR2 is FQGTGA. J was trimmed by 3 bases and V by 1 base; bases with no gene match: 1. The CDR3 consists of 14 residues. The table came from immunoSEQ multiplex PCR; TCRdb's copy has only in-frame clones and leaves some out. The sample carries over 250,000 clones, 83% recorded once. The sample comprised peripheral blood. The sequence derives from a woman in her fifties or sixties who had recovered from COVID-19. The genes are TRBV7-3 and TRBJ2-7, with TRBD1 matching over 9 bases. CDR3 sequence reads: CASSLRGQGYEQYF. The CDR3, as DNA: TGTGCCAGCAGCTTAAGGGGACAGGGCTACGAGCAGTACTTC.